A selection of T cell receptor beta chains follows, all from one sample in a study of shared clonotypes between healthy human individuals. The repertoire was sequenced with immunoSEQ multiplex PCR; TCRdb's copy has only in-frame clones and lacks some. Among over 950,000 clones listed, 77% were seen once. Sequenced material: memory CD4+ T cells from PBMCs. The receptors here all came from a man between 18 and 35 years old in good health. Some clones in this sample may be carry-over from other donors' samples. The CDR3 runs from the conserved cysteine through the conserved F or W. D genes are given only for firm matches. Not all rows give a size; the values are once, few, many and, for expanded clones, a class.

CDR3aa,CDR3nt,d_gene,abundance,len,v_gene,j_gene
CASSIGRQVGYSNQPQHF,TGTGCCAGTAGTATAGGGCGGCAAGTTGGGTATAGCAATCAGCCCCAGCATTTT,-,-,18,TRBV19,TRBJ1-5
CASSGEQGYEQYF,TGTGCCAGCAGTGGGGAACAGGGTTACGAGCAGTACTTC,-,-,13,TRBV6-1,TRBJ2-7
CAWSQAGPSYNEQFF,TGTGCCTGGAGCCAAGCGGGGCCCTCCTACAATGAGCAGTTCTTC,TRBD2,-,15,TRBV30,TRBJ2-1
CASSPRPREKLFF,TGTGCCAGCAGCCCCCGACCACGGGAAAAACTGTTTTTT,-,-,13,TRBV9,TRBJ1-4
CSGVAGRYTDTQYF,TGCAGCGGAGTAGCGGGGCGATACACAGATACGCAGTATTTT,TRBD2,few,14,TRBV29-1,TRBJ2-3
CSVQGVSSGYTDTQYF,TGCAGCGTTCAAGGGGTATCTAGCGGGTACACAGATACGCAGTATTTT,TRBD2,-,16,TRBV29-1,TRBJ2-3
CASSGQGYEQYF,TGTGCCAGCAGTGGCCAGGGTTACGAGCAGTACTTC,-,-,12,TRBV2,TRBJ2-7
CASSWASGLTDTQYF,TGCGCCAGCAGCTGGGCTAGCGGCCTCACAGATACGCAGTATTTT,TRBD2,-,15,TRBV5-1,TRBJ2-3
CASSLGETGLGYTF,TGTGCCAGCAGCTTGGGCGAAACAGGGCTAGGCTACACCTTC,-,-,14,TRBV5-5,TRBJ1-2
CAWTEGTYLSGNTIYF,TGTGCCTGGACGGAAGGGACGTACCTCTCTGGAAACACCATATATTTT,-,-,16,TRBV30,TRBJ1-3
CAAGMYNEQFF,TGTGCGGCCGGGATGTACAATGAGCAGTTCTTC,-,-,11,TRBV7-2,TRBJ2-1
CASSLDSINQPQHF,TGTGCCAGCAGCTTGGACAGTATCAATCAGCCCCAGCATTTT,-,-,14,TRBV7-8,TRBJ1-5
CASSSTSGANTGELFF,TGTGCCAGCAGCTCGACTAGCGGGGCCAACACCGGGGAGCTGTTTTTT,TRBD2,-,16,TRBV7-3,TRBJ2-2
CASSERAGGNTEAFF,TGTGCCAGCAGTGAAAGGGCGGGGGGGAACACTGAAGCTTTCTTT,-,-,15,TRBV6-1,TRBJ1-1
CASSLRTSGRVFYNEQFF,TGTGCCAGCAGCTTACGGACTAGCGGGAGAGTGTTCTACAATGAGCAGTTCTTC,TRBD2,-,18,TRBV11-2,TRBJ2-1
CASSKGLAGEDTQYF,TGTGCCAGCAGCAAGGGACTAGCGGGAGAAGATACGCAGTATTTT,TRBD2,-,15,TRBV5-8,TRBJ2-3
CASSLTSGREETQYF,TGTGCCAGCAGTCTGACTAGCGGGAGAGAAGAGACCCAGTACTTC,TRBD2,-,15,TRBV5-4,TRBJ2-5
CASSLVGTGGTEAFF,TGTGCCAGCAGCTTAGTCGGGACAGGGGGGACTGAAGCTTTCTTT,TRBD1,-,15,TRBV7-9,TRBJ1-1
CASGGQFYEQYF,TGTGCCAGCGGTGGACAGTTCTACGAGCAGTACTTC,-,-,12,TRBV6-1,TRBJ2-7
CASSNRDYGYTF,TGTGCCAGTAGCAACAGGGACTATGGCTACACCTTC,-,-,12,TRBV19,TRBJ1-2
CAWSENTDTQYF,TGTGCCTGGAGTGAAAACACAGATACGCAGTATTTT,-,few,12,TRBV30,TRBJ2-3
CASRAGTSGTYEQYF,TGTGCCAGCAGGGCCGGGACTAGCGGGACCTACGAGCAGTACTTC,TRBD2,-,15,TRBV7-2,TRBJ2-7
CAISDGIYEQYF,TGTGCAATCAGTGATGGCATCTACGAGCAGTACTTC,-,-,12,TRBV10-3,TRBJ2-7
CAISDAWAGEQYF,TGTGCCATCAGTGACGCCTGGGCCGGGGAGCAGTACTTC,-,-,13,TRBV10-3,TRBJ2-7
CASSLDSTDTQYF,TGTGCCAGCAGCTTAGACAGCACAGATACGCAGTATTTT,-,-,13,TRBV7-8,TRBJ2-3
CASSETHLAAERGTQYF,TGTGCCAGCAGTGAGACCCATCTAGCGGCCGAGCGGGGTACGCAGTATTTT,TRBD2,-,17,TRBV2,TRBJ2-3